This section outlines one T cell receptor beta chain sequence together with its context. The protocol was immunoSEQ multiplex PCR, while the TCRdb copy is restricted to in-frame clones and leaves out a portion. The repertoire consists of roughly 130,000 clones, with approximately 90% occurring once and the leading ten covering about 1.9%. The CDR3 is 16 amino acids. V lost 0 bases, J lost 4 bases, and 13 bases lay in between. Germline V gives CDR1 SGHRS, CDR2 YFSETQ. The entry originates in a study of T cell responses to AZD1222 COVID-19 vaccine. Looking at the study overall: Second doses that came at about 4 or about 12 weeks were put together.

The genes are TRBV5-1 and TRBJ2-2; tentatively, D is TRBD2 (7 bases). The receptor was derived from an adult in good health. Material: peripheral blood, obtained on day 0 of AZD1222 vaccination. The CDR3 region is CASSLGRGARTGELFF. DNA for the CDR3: TGCGCCAGCAGCTTGGGACGGGGGGCCCGCACCGGGGAGCTGTTTTTT.